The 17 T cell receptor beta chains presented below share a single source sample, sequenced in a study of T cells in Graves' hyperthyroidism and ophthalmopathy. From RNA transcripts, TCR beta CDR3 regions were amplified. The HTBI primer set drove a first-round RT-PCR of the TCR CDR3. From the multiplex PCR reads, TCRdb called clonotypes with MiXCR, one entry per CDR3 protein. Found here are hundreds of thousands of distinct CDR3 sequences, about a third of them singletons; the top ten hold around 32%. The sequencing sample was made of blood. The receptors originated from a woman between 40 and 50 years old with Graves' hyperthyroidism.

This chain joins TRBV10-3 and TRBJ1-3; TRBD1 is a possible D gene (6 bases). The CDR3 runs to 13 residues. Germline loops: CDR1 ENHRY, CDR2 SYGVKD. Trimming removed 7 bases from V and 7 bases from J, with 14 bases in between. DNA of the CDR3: TGTGCCATCACCACAGGGACACCGAACACCATATATTTT. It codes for CAITTGTPNTIYF.

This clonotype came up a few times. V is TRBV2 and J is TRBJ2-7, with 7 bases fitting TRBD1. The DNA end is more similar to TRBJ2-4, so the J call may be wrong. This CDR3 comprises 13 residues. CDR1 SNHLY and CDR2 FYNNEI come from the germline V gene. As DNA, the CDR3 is TGTGCCAGCAGTTCACCGGGACAGAACATTCAGTACTTC. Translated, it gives CASSSPGQNIQYF.

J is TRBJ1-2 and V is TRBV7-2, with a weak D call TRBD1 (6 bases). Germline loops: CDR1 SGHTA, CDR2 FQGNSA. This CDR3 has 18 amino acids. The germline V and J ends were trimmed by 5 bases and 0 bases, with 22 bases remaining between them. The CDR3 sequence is CASSPASGWAGANYGYTF. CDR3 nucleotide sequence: TGTGCCAGCAGCCCCGCAAGCGGATGGGCAGGGGCTAACTATGGCTACACCTTC.

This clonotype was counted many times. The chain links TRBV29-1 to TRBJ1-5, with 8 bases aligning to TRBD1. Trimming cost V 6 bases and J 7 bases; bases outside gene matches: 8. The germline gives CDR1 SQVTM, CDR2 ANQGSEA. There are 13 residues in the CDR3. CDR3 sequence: CSVAGQADQPQHF. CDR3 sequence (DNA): TGCAGCGTCGCGGGACAGGCGGACCAGCCCCAGCATTTT.

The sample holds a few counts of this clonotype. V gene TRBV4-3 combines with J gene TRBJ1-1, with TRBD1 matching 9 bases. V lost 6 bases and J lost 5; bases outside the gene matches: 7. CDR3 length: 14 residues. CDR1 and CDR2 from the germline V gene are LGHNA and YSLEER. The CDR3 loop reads CASSRLDRGTEAFF. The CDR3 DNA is TGCGCCAGCAGTAGATTAGACAGGGGGACTGAAGCTTTCTTT.

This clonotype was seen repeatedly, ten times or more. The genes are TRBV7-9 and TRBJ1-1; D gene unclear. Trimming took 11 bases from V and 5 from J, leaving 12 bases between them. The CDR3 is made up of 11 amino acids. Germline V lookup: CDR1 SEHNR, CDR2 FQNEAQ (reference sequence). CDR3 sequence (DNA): TGTGCCGGCCAAAGTGGGACTGAAGCTTTCTTT. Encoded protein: CAGQSGTEAFF. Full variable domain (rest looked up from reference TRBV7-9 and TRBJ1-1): DTGVSQNPRHKITKRGQNVTFRCDPISEHNRLYWYRQTLGQGPEFLTYFQNEAQLEKSRLLSDRFSAERPKGSFSTLEIQRTEQGDSAMYLCAGQSGTEAFFGQGTRLTVV.

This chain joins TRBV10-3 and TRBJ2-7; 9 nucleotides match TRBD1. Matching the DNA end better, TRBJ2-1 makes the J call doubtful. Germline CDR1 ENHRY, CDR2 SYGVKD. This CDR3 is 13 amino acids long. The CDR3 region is CATGQGNGNEQFF. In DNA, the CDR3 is TGTGCCACCGGACAGGGGAACGGCAATGAGCAGTTCTTC.

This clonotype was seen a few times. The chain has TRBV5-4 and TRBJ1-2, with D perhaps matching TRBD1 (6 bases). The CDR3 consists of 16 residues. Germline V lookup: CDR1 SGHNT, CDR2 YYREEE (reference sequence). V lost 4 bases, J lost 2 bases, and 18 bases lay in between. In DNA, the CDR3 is TGTGCCAGCAGCCCAAATACCGACAGGAAGAACTATGGCTACACCTTC. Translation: CASSPNTDRKNYGYTF.

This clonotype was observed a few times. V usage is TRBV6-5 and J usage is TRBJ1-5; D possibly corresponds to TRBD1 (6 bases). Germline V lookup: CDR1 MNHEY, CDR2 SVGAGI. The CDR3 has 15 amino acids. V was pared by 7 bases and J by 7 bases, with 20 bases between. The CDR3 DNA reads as TGTGCCAGCACGTACGGGACATCGGTTCCGCAGCCCCAGCATTTT. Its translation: CASTYGTSVPQPQHF.

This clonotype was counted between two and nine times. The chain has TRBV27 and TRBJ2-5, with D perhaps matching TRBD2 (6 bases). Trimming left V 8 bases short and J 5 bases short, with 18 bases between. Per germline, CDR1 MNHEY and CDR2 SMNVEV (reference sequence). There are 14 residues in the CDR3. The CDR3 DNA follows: TGTGCCAGCCAAGGGACTGGAGCGGCGGAGACCCAGTACTTC. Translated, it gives CASQGTGAAETQYF.

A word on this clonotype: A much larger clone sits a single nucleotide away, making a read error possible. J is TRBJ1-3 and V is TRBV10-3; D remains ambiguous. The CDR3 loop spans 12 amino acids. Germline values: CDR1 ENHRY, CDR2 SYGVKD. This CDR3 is CAITQSGDTIYF. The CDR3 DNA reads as TGTGCCATCACACAGTCTGGAGACACCATATATTTT.

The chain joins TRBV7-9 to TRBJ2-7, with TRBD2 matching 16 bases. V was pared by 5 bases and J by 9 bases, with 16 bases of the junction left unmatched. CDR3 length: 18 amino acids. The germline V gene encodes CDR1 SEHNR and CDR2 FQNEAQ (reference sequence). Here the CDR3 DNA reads TGTGCCAGCAGCCGGACGCCCGGGACTAGCGGGGGGGCCGCTAGGCAGTACTTC. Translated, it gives CASSRTPGTSGGAARQYF.

CDR3 protein: CASSPPGRMNTGELFF. CDR3 sequence (DNA): TGTGCCAGCAGCCCGCCGGGACGGATGAACACCGGGGAGCTGTTTTTT. The rearrangement uses TRBV7-9 and TRBJ2-2, with D perhaps assigned TRBD1 or TRBD2 (5 bases each). The V end lost 5 bases, the J end lost 1 base, and 14 bases lay between the germline ends. Germline assignment: CDR1 SEHNR and CDR2 FQNEAQ (reference sequence). This CDR3 spans 16 amino acids. Complete variable domain (other parts from reference TRBV7-9 and TRBJ2-2): DTGVSQNPRHKITKRGQNVTFRCDPISEHNRLYWYRQTLGQGPEFLTYFQNEAQLEKSRLLSDRFSAERPKGSFSTLEIQRTEQGDSAMYLCASSPPGRMNTGELFFGEGSRLTVL.

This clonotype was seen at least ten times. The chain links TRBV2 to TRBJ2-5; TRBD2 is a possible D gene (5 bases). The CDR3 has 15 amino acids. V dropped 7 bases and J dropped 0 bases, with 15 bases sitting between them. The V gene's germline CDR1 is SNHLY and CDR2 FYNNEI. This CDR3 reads CASMPRALYQETQYF. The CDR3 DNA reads TGTGCCAGCATGCCGCGGGCTTTGTACCAAGAGACCCAGTACTTC. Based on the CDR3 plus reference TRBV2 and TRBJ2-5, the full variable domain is EPEVTQTPSHQVTQMGQEVILRCVPISNHLYFYWYRQILGQKVEFLVSFYNNEISEKSEIFDDQFSVERPDGSNFTLKIRSTKLEDSAMYFCASMPRALYQETQYFGPGTRLLVL.

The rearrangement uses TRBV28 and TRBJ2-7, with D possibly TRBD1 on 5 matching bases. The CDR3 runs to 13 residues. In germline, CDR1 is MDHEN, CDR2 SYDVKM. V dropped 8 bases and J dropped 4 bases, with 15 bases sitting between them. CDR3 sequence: CASASHAGYEQYF. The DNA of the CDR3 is TGTGCCAGCGCTTCCCATGCAGGGTACGAGCAGTACTTC.

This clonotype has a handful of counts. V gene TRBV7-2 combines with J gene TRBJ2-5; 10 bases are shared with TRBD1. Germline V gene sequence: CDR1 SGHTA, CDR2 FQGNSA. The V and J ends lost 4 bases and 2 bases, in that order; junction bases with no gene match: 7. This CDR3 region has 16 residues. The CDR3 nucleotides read TGTGCCAGCAGCTGGCTCGGGACAGGGGAACAAGAGACCCAGTACTTC. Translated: CASSWLGTGEQETQYF.

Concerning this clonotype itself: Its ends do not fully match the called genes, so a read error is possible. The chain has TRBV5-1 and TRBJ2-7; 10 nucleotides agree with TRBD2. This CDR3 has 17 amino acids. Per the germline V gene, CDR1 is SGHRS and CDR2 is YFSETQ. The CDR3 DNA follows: TGTGCCAGCAGCGAAAATCCTAGCGGGGGCATCTCCTACGAGCAGTACTTC. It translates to CASSENPSGGISYEQYF. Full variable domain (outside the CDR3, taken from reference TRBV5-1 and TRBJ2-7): KAGVTQTPRYLIKTRGQQVTLSCSPISGHRSVSWYQQTPGQGLQFLFEYFSETQRNKGNFPGRFSGRQFSNSRSEMNVSTLELGDSALYLCASSENPSGGISYEQYFGPGTRLTVT.